This T cell receptor (beta chain) was captured in a study of T cells in Graves' hyperthyroidism and ophthalmopathy. RNA transcripts provided the source from which TCR beta CDR3 regions were amplified. An initial round of RT-PCR targeting the TCR CDR3 relied on the HTBI primer set. TCRdb reprocessed the multiplex PCR reads with MiXCR, giving one entry per CDR3 protein. The repertoire holds about 690,000 distinct CDR3 sequences, 17% seen once, with 15% in the top ten. V dropped 3 bases and J dropped 3 bases, with 9 bases sitting between them. This CDR3 spans 14 amino acids. Germline V gene lookup returns CDR1 SGHAT and CDR2 FQDESV (reference sequence). At least ten counts were recorded for this clonotype.

The chain recombines TRBV11-1 with TRBJ2-1; D may be TRBD2 (6 bases). The TCR was taken from a man aged 50 or older with Graves' hyperthyroidism. Sequencing input: blood. The CDR3 protein is CASSLMEGYNEQFF. The CDR3 nucleotides read TGTGCCAGCAGCTTGATGGAGGGCTACAATGAGCAGTTCTTC.